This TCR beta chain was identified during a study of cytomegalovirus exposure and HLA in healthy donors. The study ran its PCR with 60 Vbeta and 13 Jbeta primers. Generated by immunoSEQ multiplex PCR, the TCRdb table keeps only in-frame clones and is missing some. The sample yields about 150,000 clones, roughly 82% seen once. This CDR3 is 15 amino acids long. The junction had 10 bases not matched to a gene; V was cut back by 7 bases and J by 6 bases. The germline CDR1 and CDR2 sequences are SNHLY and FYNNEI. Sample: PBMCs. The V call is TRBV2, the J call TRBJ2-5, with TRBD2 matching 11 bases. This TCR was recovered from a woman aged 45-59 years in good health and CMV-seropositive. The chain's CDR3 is CASTDSTSGVQTQYF. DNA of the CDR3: TGTGCCAGCACTGACTCGACTAGCGGGGTGCAGACCCAGTACTTC.